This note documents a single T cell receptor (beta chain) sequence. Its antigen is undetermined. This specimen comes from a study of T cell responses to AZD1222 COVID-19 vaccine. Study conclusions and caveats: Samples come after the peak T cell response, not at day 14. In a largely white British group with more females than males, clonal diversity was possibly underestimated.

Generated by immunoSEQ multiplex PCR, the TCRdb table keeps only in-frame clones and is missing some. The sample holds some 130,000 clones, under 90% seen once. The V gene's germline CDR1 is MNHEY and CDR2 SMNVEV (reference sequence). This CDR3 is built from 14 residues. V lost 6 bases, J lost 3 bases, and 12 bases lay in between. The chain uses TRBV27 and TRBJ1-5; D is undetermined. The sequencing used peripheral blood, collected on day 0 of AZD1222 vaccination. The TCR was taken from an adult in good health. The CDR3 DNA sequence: TGTGCCAGCAGGGAAGGACTGATCAATCAGCCCCAGCATTTT. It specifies CASREGLINQPQHF.